This TCR beta chain was recovered during a study of PD-1 blockade in classical Hodgkin lymphoma. Findings and caveats of the study: Compared with baseline, CD4+ but not CD8+ TCR diversity had risen significantly by C4D1. Patients newly diagnosed and complete responders had comparable baseline diversity.

Patients all relapsed after autologous stem cell transplantation, and there was variation in brentuximab vedotin exposure. TCRdb keeps only in-frame clones here, not all; method: immunoSEQ multiplex PCR. The repertoire includes 50,000 to 85,000 clones, 60% to 80% of them detected once, and over 7.5% sits in the top ten. This clone was counted only a few times. The antigen is undetermined. The TCR comes from a human donor with classical Hodgkin lymphoma. Sequenced material: peripheral blood mononuclear cells (PBMCs), taken before the second cycle of nivolumab.

CDR3 in DNA: TGTGCCAGCAGCCCGGGACAGGGGAGGACTGAAGCTTTCTTT. It translates to CASSPGQGRTEAFF. The genes are TRBV7-9 and TRBJ1-1; TRBD1 matches 10 bases. The germline CDR1 and CDR2 sequences are SEHNR and FQNEAQ (reference sequence). The length of the CDR3 is 14 residues. J was trimmed by 5 bases and V by 5 bases; bases with no gene match: 5.